This T cell receptor beta chain came from a study of blood T cell repertoires in COVID-19. Looking at the study overall: Sites across the United States, Italy and Spain contributed samples from acute and convalescent COVID-19. The analysed material was cDNA or gDNA that came from T cells, B-cell-depleted T cells, or PBMCs.

This clone was found many times. Original processing notes: How many nucleated cells were present was estimated from reference gene primer amplification. Method: immunoSEQ multiplex PCR; TCRdb's copy keeps in-frame clones and lacks some. The V and J calls and clone size are taken from that table; D and trimming were inferred from the DNA. The data hold fewer than 350,000 clones, with roughly 86% observed a single time. The CDR3 contains 13 residues. Trimming pared 2 bases from V and 1 base from J, leaving 7 bases between. Germline V gene data show CDR1 as SGHRS and CDR2 as YFSETQ. The receptor comes from a man aged 40-55 years with active or convalescent COVID-19. This chain connects TRBV5-1 to TRBJ2-7; no clear D gene. Material: peripheral blood. For the CDR3, the DNA is TGCGCCAGCAGCTTCGGCGGATCCTACGAGCAGTACTTC. Amino acid sequence: CASSFGGSYEQYF.